A selection of T cell receptor beta chains follows, all from one sample in a study of blood T cell repertoires in COVID-19. The method was immunoSEQ multiplex PCR; TCRdb's version includes in-frame clones alone and lacks a portion of them. Of about 260,000 clones listed, approximately 85% are singletons. The sample taken for sequencing was peripheral blood. Every receptor here comes from a human donor in a cohort sampled during active COVID-19. The CDR3 runs from the conserved cysteine through the conserved F or W. A D gene is named only where the DNA matches it firmly. Size is omitted from some rows. Given values are once, few, many or a class for expanded clones.

>TRBV7-9|TRBD1|NA|TRBJ2-7
CASSLPTRTDRGLYEQYF
TGTGCCAGCAGCTTACCTACCCGGACGGACAGGGGGCTGTACGAGCAGTACTTC
>TRBV9|NA|NA|TRBJ2-1
CASRRENSYNEQFF
TGTGCCAGCAGACGGGAGAACTCCTACAATGAGCAGTTCTTC
>TRBV4-1|TRBD1|few|TRBJ1-1
CASSLTGPNTEAFF
TGCGCCAGCAGCTTGACAGGGCCAAACACTGAAGCTTTCTTT
>TRBV28|NA|once|TRBJ2-7
CASNIPGDNYEQYF
TGTGCCAGCAATATCCCAGGGGACAACTACGAGCAGTACTTC
>TRBV4-3|TRBD2|NA|TRBJ2-7
CASSQGSAGEQYF
TGCGCCAGCAGCCAAGGCTCAGCGGGGGAGCAGTACTTC
>TRBV5-8|NA|NA|TRBJ1-4
CASSLTGITTNEKLFF
TGTGCCAGCAGCTTGACAGGGATCACAACTAATGAAAAACTGTTTTTT
>TRBV28|NA|NA|TRBJ2-7
CASRPGTSSSYEQYF
TGTGCCAGCAGACCCGGGACTTCAAGCTCCTACGAGCAGTACTTC
>TRBV18|TRBD1|NA|TRBJ1-5
CASSSGTGVNQPQHF
TGTGCCAGCTCATCCGGGACAGGGGTTAATCAGCCCCAGCATTTT
>TRBV7-9|TRBD1|NA|TRBJ2-7
CASSPPYRDSQNLYEQYF
TGTGCCAGCAGCCCCCCCTATCGGGACAGCCAAAACCTCTACGAGCAGTACTTC
>TRBV7-2|TRBD2|NA|TRBJ2-7
CASSIGLAGTGEQYF
TGTGCCAGCAGCATCGGACTAGCGGGAACTGGCGAGCAGTACTTC
>TRBV3-1/TRBV3-2|TRBD1|NA|TRBJ2-2
CASSLGTGRGTGELFF
TGTGCCAGCAGCCTGGGGACAGGGAGAGGGACCGGGGAGCTGTTTTTT
>TRBV9|TRBD1|NA|TRBJ1-5
CASSSGTGSNQPQHF
TGTGCCAGCAGTTCCGGGACAGGGAGCAATCAGCCCCAGCATTTT
>TRBV19|NA|NA|TRBJ2-3
CASSIGGQTSTDTQYF
TGTGCCAGTAGTATAGGCGGACAGACTAGCACAGATACGCAGTATTTT